This T cell receptor beta chain was retrieved from a study of CD8+ T cells in alopecia areata. This clone was observed a few times. The antigen is not known. Investigators isolated RNA and reverse transcribed it into cDNA to act as the sequencing template. Sequencing used immunoSEQ multiplex PCR; TCRdb keeps in-frame clones, though not all of them. The data show roughly 130,000 clones, around 50% seen once. Study-level findings and limits: Scalp sample sequencing also detects resident alphabeta T cells of normal skin. With patients, TCR sharing proved less clear than in mice, a difference possibly related to HLA.

This CDR3 contains 18 residues. With 1 base clipped from V and 0 bases from J, the junction kept 9 bases outside the gene matches. Germline V gives CDR1 SEHNR, CDR2 FQNEAQ (reference sequence). V gene TRBV7-9 combines with J gene TRBJ1-1; 9 positions agree with TRBD1. Sample: CD4+ T cells sorted from blood, taken at week 0. This clonotype originated in a human donor with alopecia areata. CDR3 sequence: CASSLDPGQGRVNTEAFF. In DNA form, the CDR3 reads TGTGCCAGCAGCTTAGATCCGGGACAGGGTAGGGTGAACACTGAAGCTTTCTTT.